This is a list of T cell receptor beta chains from one sample in a study of blood T cell repertoires in COVID-19. Method: immunoSEQ multiplex PCR; TCRdb's copy keeps in-frame clones and lacks some. Of about 360,000 clones listed, approximately 86% are singletons. What was sequenced was peripheral blood. These receptors originate from a human donor in a cohort sampled during active COVID-19. Each CDR3 is given with its conserved first and last residue. D genes are given only for firm matches. Clone size appears in some rows only: once, few, many, or a class for an expanded clone.

CDR3nt | CDR3aa | v_gene | abundance | j_gene | d_gene
TGTGCCAGCAGCTCTCTAGCGGATGAGGGCGAGCAGTACTTC | CASSSLADEGEQYF | TRBV5-4 | . | TRBJ2-7 | TRBD2
TGTGCCTGGACCACGGGGCTAGCGGGGGGGCACGACGAGCAGTACTTC | CAWTTGLAGGHDEQYF | TRBV30 | many | TRBJ2-7 | TRBD2
TGCGCCAGCAGCCAAGATCAAGGTAGCGACGTGGGAGAGACCCAGTACTTC | CASSQDQGSDVGETQYF | TRBV4-1 | . | TRBJ2-5 | .
TGTGCCTCCCAGGGAGGGAATCATAATTCACCCCTCCACTTT | CASQGGNHNSPLHF | TRBV30 | once | TRBJ1-6 | .
TGCGCCAGCGGGCTACAGGGGGCGGATGAAGCTTTCTTT | CASGLQGADEAFF | TRBV10-2 | few | TRBJ1-1 | TRBD1
TGTGCCAGCAGCCCTGGACAGGGGGCGCTCGGCTACACCTTC | CASSPGQGALGYTF | TRBV9 | once | TRBJ1-2 | TRBD1
TGTGCCAGTAGTAGGGGACAGGGACTCCCCTACGAGCAGTACTTC | CASSRGQGLPYEQYF | TRBV19 | . | TRBJ2-7 | TRBD1
TGTGCCAGCACCACAGGGGGCGCGGATGGAAACACCATATATTTT | CASTTGGADGNTIYF | TRBV6-6 | . | TRBJ1-3 | TRBD1
TGTGCCAGCAGTTTATTCAGGGGGCCATTGAACACTGAAGCTTTCTTT | CASSLFRGPLNTEAFF | TRBV28 | once | TRBJ1-1 | TRBD1
TGTGCCAGCAGCTTGGAATGGCAGGGGGTTATTCCCTACGAGCAGTACTTC | CASSLEWQGVIPYEQYF | TRBV5-6 | few | TRBJ2-7 | TRBD1
TGTGCCAGCACCCTAGAGACGGGTAACTATGGCTACACCTTC | CASTLETGNYGYTF | TRBV6-5 | once | TRBJ1-2 | .
TGTGCCATCAGTGAAAACGGACAGGCCACAGATACGCAGTATTTT | CAISENGQATDTQYF | TRBV10-3 | once | TRBJ2-3 | TRBD1
TGTGCCAGCAGCGTAGCTCCAATTGCGGACAGAGGCTATGGCTACACCTTC | CASSVAPIADRGYGYTF | TRBV9 | . | TRBJ1-2 | .
TGTGCCAGCAAAGATGAAAAGAGGAAGCAGTACTTC | CASKDEKRKQYF | TRBV21-1 | . | TRBJ2-7 | .
TGTGCCAGCAGCCACAGGGACGCCGGGGAGCTGTTTTTT | CASSHRDAGELFF | TRBV7-3 | . | TRBJ2-2 | .
TGTGCCAGCAGCCAGTGGGCCAACGAGCAGTACTTC | CASSQWANEQYF | TRBV7-9 | . | TRBJ2-7 | .
TGTGCCAGTACCGCAGGTTCGGCGGGCTATGGCTACACCTTC | CASTAGSAGYGYTF | TRBV19 | . | TRBJ1-2 | .
TGTGCCAGCAGCTTGGACAATGGTGGTTTGGGCACAGATACGCAGTATTTT | CASSLDNGGLGTDTQYF | TRBV5-4 | few | TRBJ2-3 | .
TGTGCCAGCAGCCCCCGACAGGCCTCCTACAATGAGCAGTTCTTC | CASSPRQASYNEQFF | TRBV9 | . | TRBJ2-1 | .
TGTGCCAGCAGCGTAGCTTCCGCAATGAAAAGGACAGGGAGGACCGGGGAGCTGTTTTTT | CASSVASAMKRTGRTGELFF | TRBV9 | . | TRBJ2-2 | TRBD1
TGTGCCAGCAGCGGACAGGGGGCGAGGACTGAAGCTTTCTTT | CASSGQGARTEAFF | TRBV7-9 | few | TRBJ1-1 | TRBD1
TGCGCCAGCACCCGGGGGGGCTTAGAGACCCAGTACTTC | CASTRGGLETQYF | TRBV5-1 | . | TRBJ2-5 | TRBD2
TGTGCCAGCAGCCGACTAGCGGGCCCCTACAATGAGCAGTTCTTC | CASSRLAGPYNEQFF | TRBV7-3 | . | TRBJ2-1 | TRBD2
TGTGCCAGCAGGGAAGACATTTACACTGAAGCTTTCTTT | CASREDIYTEAFF | TRBV7-6 | . | TRBJ1-1 | .
TGTGCCAGCAGCTTAGCAAGAGGGACAGGGTCCCGGAGGACGCAGTATTTT | CASSLARGTGSRRTQYF | TRBV11-1 | . | TRBJ2-3 | TRBD1
TGTGCCAGCAGTTTAGGACAGGGGGGTTTAAGTGAAAAACTGTTTTTT | CASSLGQGGLSEKLFF | TRBV28 | . | TRBJ1-4 | TRBD1
TGTGCCAGCAGCTTTGGACAGGGGGGCGGCTACGAGCAGTACTTC | CASSFGQGGGYEQYF | TRBV5-4 | . | TRBJ2-7 | TRBD1
TGTGCCAGCAGCCCTTCCCCTTATCTACTAGGGTCAGAGACCCAGTACTTC | CASSPSPYLLGSETQYF | TRBV3-1/TRBV3-2 | . | TRBJ2-5 | .
TGTGCCTGGAGCCCCTTAGGGAGTCCTAGCACAGATACGCAGTATTTT | CAWSPLGSPSTDTQYF | TRBV30 | . | TRBJ2-3 | .
TGTGCCAGCAGCTTTGGAGGATGGAATTCACCCCTCCACTTT | CASSFGGWNSPLHF | TRBV7-2 | few | TRBJ1-6 | .
TGTGCCATAAGACAGGGGGCAGCTGGAAACACCATATATTTT | CAIRQGAAGNTIYF | TRBV10-3 | . | TRBJ1-3 | TRBD1
TGTGCCAGCAGCGTAGCAGGGACTAGGGCAGATACGCAGTATTTT | CASSVAGTRADTQYF | TRBV9 | . | TRBJ2-3 | TRBD2
TGCGCCAGCAGCTTGACAGGGTTGGGGAACGGGGAGCTGTTTTTT | CASSLTGLGNGELFF | TRBV5-1 | . | TRBJ2-2 | .
TGTGCCAGCAGCCAAGACGTACGCGCCCAGTACTTC | CASSQDVRAQYF | TRBV3-1/TRBV3-2 | . | TRBJ2-5 | .
TGTGCCAGCAGAGTACAGGGGAACACTGTGGGCTACACCTTC | CASRVQGNTVGYTF | TRBV2 | . | TRBJ1-2 | TRBD1
TGCAGCGTTGAATCAGGGGTCCGCTACGAGCAGTACTTC | CSVESGVRYEQYF | TRBV29-1 | . | TRBJ2-7 | .
TGTGCCAGCAGTTACCCCGGACAGGGGTCTCGGGAGCAGTACTTC | CASSYPGQGSREQYF | TRBV6-6 | . | TRBJ2-7 | TRBD1
TGTGCCAGCAGCTCAGTCTCTGAAGCTTTCTTT | CASSSVSEAFF | TRBV5-4 | many | TRBJ1-1 | .
TGTGCCAGCAGCTTAGCAGGGGCTACTGAAGCTTTCTTT | CASSLAGATEAFF | TRBV7-9 | few | TRBJ1-1 | .
TGTGCCAGCAGTGTGGGACTCCAAATTGGGGCCCTCCACTTT | CASSVGLQIGALHF | TRBV2 | . | TRBJ1-6 | .
TGCAGCGTTAAAAGCGGCTACAATGAGCAGTTCTTC | CSVKSGYNEQFF | TRBV29-1 | . | TRBJ2-1 | .
TGTGCCAGCAGTTTTCTTCGGGGACAGGGGAGCGAGCAGTACTTC | CASSFLRGQGSEQYF | TRBV6-7 | . | TRBJ2-7 | TRBD1
TGTGCCAGCAGCTTAGCAGGGACTAGGTACGAGCAGTACTTC | CASSLAGTRYEQYF | TRBV7-2 | once | TRBJ2-7 | TRBD2
TGCGCCAGCAGACCGGGACAGGGATCGAACACTGAAGCTTTCTTT | CASRPGQGSNTEAFF | TRBV5-1 | . | TRBJ1-1 | TRBD1
TGTGCCAGCAGCGCCCGGACAGGGGGCGTCTATGGCTACACCTTC | CASSARTGGVYGYTF | TRBV3-1/TRBV3-2 | . | TRBJ1-2 | TRBD1
TGTGCCATCAGTGAGGGGACAGGGGAAGAGACCCAGTACTTC | CAISEGTGEETQYF | TRBV10-3 | . | TRBJ2-5 | TRBD1
TGTGCCAGCAGTTTAGGCGGGACCCCCTACGAGCAGTACTTC | CASSLGGTPYEQYF | TRBV28 | . | TRBJ2-7 | .
TGTGCCTGGAGTGTAACATTAAGAGGGACCCAGTACTTC | CAWSVTLRGTQYF | TRBV30 | . | TRBJ2-5 | .